The sample holds many counts of the clone carrying this T cell receptor (beta chain). This sample stems from a study of early T cells in non-severe SARS-CoV-2 infection. Unique molecular identifiers were added to individual cDNA molecules. Each CDR3 protein gets one entry after TCRdb re-called the 5' RACE reads with MiXCR. The table has 42,000 or so distinct CDR3 sequences, around 10% seen once. The germline gives CDR1 PRHDT, CDR2 FYEKMQ (reference sequence). This CDR3 has 23 amino acids. The J segment lost 2 bases and the V segment lost 1 base, leaving 24 bases of the junction unmatched. V is TRBV13 and J is TRBJ2-3, with 10 positions matching TRBD2. The sequence derives from an adult who was a healthcare worker with PCR-confirmed SARS-CoV-2 infection or an uninfected control (not recorded which). Sequencing was performed on whole blood. The CDR3 region has the DNA TGTGCCAGCAGCTTAGAGCCCAATCACCCAATTCTAGCGGGGGAAGACCACACAGATACGCAGTATTTT. Its translation is CASSLEPNHPILAGEDHTDTQYF.